Reported below is one T cell receptor beta chain. Its antigen remains unidentified. This sample was included in a study of CD8 T cells in ankylosing spondylitis. Findings and caveats of the study: A motif in TCR beta, a set of under 10 highly homologous variants, appeared characteristic of ankylosing spondylitis blood. Previously reported in reactive arthritis synovial fluid and blood were some of the motif variants. A CD8+ phenotype characterized the disease-linked clones, which were relatively rare in peripheral blood. The authors reported significant enrichment of disease-linked clones in matched ankylosing spondylitis synovial fluid.

The TCR beta libraries were generated through quantitative 5'-RACE incorporating molecular barcodes. In TCRdb, the 5' RACE reads were re-called with MiXCR into one record per CDR3 protein. Of about 540,000 distinct CDR3 sequences detected, about 13% appear once; the ten largest clones hold over 6.5%. The CDR3 has 15 amino acids. Germline V gene data show CDR1 as SGHRS and CDR2 as YFSETQ. Trimming at V came to 2 bases and at J to 7 bases, leaving 8 bases not matched to a gene. Sequencing input: blood, either unsorted or a sorted T cell fraction (not recorded which). This sequence joins TRBV5-1 and TRBJ2-1; 8 positions match TRBD2. This receptor was taken from a male donor with ankylosing spondylitis. The CDR3 region is CASSLGSGIGNEQFF. CDR3 in DNA: TGCGCCAGCAGCTTAGGTAGCGGGATTGGAAATGAGCAGTTCTTC.